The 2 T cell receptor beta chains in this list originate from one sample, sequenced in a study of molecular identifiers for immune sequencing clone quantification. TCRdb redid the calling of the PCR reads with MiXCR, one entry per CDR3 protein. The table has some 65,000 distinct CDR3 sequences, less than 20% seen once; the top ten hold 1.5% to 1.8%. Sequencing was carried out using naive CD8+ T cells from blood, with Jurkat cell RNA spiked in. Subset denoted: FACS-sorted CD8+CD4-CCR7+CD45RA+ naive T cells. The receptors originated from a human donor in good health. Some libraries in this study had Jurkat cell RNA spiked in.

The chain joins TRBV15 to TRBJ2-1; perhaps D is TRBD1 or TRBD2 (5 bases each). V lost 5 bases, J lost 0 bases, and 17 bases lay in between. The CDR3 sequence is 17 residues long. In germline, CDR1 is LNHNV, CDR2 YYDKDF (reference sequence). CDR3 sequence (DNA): TGTGCCACCAGCGGGGGTGGACACCTAAGCTCCTACAATGAGCAGTTCTTC. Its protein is CATSGGGHLSSYNEQFF.

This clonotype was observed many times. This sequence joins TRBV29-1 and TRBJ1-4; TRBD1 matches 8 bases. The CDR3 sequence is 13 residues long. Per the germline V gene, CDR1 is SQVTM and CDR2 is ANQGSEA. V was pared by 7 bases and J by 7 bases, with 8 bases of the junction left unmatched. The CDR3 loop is CSGTTGEFEKLFF. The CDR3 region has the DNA TGCAGCGGGACGACAGGGGAATTTGAAAAACTGTTTTTT.